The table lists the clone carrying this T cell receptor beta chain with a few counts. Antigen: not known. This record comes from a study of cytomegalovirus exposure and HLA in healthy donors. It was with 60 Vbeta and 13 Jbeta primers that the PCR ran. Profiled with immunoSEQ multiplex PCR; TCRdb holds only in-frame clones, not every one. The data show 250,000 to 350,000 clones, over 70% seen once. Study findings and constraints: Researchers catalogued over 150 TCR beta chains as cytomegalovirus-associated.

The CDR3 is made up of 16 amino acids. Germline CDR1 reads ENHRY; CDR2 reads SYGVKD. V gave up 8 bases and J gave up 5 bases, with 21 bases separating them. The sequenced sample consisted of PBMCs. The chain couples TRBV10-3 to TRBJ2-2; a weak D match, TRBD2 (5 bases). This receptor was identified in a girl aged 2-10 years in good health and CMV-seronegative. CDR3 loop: CAIPTLAPLRTGELFF. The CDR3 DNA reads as TGTGCCATCCCCACCCTAGCTCCCTTAAGGACCGGGGAGCTGTTTTTT.